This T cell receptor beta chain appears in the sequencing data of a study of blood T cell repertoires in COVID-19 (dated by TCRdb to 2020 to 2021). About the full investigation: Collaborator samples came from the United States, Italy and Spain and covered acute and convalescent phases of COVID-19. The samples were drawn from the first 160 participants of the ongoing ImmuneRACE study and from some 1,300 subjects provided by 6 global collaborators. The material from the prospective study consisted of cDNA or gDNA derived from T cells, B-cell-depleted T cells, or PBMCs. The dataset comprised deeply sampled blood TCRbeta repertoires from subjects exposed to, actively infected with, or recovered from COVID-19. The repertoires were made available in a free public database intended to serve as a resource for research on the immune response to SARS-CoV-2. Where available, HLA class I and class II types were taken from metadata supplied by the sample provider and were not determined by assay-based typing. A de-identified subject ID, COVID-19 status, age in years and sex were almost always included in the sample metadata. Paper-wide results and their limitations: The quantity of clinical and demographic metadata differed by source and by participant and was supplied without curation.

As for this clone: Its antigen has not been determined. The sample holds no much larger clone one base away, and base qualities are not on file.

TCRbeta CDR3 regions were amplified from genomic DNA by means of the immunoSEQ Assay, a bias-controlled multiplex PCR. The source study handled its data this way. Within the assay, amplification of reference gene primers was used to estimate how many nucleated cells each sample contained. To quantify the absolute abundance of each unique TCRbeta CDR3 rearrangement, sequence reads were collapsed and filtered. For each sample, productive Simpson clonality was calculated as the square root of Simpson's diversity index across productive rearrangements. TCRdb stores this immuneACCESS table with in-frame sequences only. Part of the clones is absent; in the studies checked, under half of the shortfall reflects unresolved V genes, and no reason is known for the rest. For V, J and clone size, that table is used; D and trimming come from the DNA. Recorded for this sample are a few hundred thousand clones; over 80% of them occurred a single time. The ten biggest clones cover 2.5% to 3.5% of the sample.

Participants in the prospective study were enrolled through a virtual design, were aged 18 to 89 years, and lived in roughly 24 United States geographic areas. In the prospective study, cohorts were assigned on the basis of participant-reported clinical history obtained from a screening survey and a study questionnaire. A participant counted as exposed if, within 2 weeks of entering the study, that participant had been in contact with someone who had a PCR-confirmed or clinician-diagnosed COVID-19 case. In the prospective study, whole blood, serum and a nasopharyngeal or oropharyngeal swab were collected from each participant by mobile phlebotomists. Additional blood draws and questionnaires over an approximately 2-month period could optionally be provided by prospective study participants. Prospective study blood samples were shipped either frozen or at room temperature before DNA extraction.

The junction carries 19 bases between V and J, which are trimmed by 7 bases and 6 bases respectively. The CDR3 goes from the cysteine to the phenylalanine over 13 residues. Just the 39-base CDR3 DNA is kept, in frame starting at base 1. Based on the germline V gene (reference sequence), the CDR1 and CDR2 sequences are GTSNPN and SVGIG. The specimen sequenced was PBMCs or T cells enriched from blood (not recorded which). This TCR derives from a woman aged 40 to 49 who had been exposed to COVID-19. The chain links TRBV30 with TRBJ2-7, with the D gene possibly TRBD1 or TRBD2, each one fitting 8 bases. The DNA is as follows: TGTGCCTCGGGGGGGGACAGGCGCGTCGAGCAGTACTTC. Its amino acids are CASGGDRRVEQYF.